The 19 T cell receptor beta chains below were found in one sample sequenced in a study of control samples from healthy donors and cancer patients. TCRdb keeps only in-frame clones here, not all; method: immunoSEQ multiplex PCR. In the table there are about 160,000 clones, 94% of which are singletons. The sample was PBMCs. The source is a man between 60 and 75 years old with colorectal cancer.

This clone was detected once. The rearrangement links TRBV1 to TRBJ1-2; the listed D gene, TRBD1, was not tested against the DNA. TRBV1 is a pseudogene segment. This CDR3 is built from 19 residues. The CDR3 reads CTSSQEKSRQGVGNYGYTF. For the CDR3, the DNA is TGCACCAGCAGCCAAGAAAAATCGAGGCAGGGGGTCGGTAACTATGGCTACACCTTC.

The chain combines TRBV7-9 with TRBJ2-7; 9 bases agree with TRBD1. The CDR3 is 15 residues long. The trim removed 5 bases at V and 5 bases at J, leaving 10 bases unmatched. Germline CDR1 reads SEHNR; CDR2 reads FQNEAQ (reference sequence). The CDR3 coding sequence is TGTGCCAGCAGCGCACGGACAGGGGCATTTGACGAGCAGTACTTC. Translating it yields CASSARTGAFDEQYF.

V and J are TRBV6-1 and TRBJ2-5; D gene uncertain. The CDR3 is 18 residues long. CDR1 and CDR2 (germline): MNHNS, SASEGT. V was cut by 3 bases and J by 1 base, with 21 bases left in between. The CDR3 reads CASSDPSHASHIQETQYF. CDR3 nucleotides: TGTGCCAGCAGTGATCCCTCCCACGCGTCACACATCCAAGAGACCCAGTACTTC.

The chain recombines TRBV6-2 or TRBV6-3 with TRBJ2-7; 10 nucleotides agree with TRBD1. Per the germline V gene, CDR1 is MNHEY and CDR2 is SVGEGT. Losses at the gene ends were 6 bases for V and 2 bases for J; bases not matched to a gene: 10. This CDR3 has 16 residues. CDR3 DNA: TGTGCCAGCAGCGGGGAGGGGGACAGGGGTCCCTACGAGCAGTACTTC. Translation: CASSGEGDRGPYEQYF.

V usage is TRBV6-5 and J usage is TRBJ2-5; maybe TRBD1 (5 bases). V was trimmed by 7 bases and J by 5 bases, leaving 17 bases between them. The CDR3 loop spans 14 amino acids. Germline CDR1 is MNHEY and CDR2 is SVGAGI. CDR3 protein: CASTKPQGKETQYF. CDR3 in DNA: TGTGCCAGCACCAAACCTCAGGGAAAGGAGACCCAGTACTTC.

Written as DNA, the CDR3 is TGTGCCAGCAGGAACCCAATGAACACTGAAGCTTTCTTT. It encodes CASRNPMNTEAFF. This sequence joins TRBV2 and TRBJ1-1, with unresolved D. From germline, CDR1 is SNHLY and CDR2 FYNNEI. CDR3 length equals 13 residues. V was trimmed by 6 bases and J by 0 bases, leaving 8 bases between them.

The rearrangement links TRBV3-1 (or the pseudogene TRBV3-2) to TRBJ2-7, with 10 bases aligning to TRBD2. Germline CDR1 reads LGHDT; CDR2 reads YNNKEL (reference sequence). V shed 1 base, J shed 2 bases, and the junction held 5 bases outside the gene matches. The CDR3 is made up of 16 amino acids. The CDR3 region is CASSQGSSGGPYEQYF. The CDR3 DNA follows: TGTGCCAGCAGCCAAGGATCTAGCGGGGGACCCTACGAGCAGTACTTC.

The rearrangement links TRBV4-1 to TRBJ1-1; the D is unclear. CDR1 and CDR2 from the germline V gene are MGHRA and YSYEKL. CDR3 length: 16 residues. Trimming pared 0 bases from V and 0 bases from J, leaving 11 bases between. CDR3 DNA: TGCGCCAGCAGCCAAGATTCGGGCAGTCTGAACACTGAAGCTTTCTTT. Translating gives CASSQDSGSLNTEAFF.

The rearrangement uses TRBV7-8 and TRBJ1-4, with TRBD1 matching 8 bases. J gave up 6 bases and V 3 bases, and 6 bases lay outside the gene matches. CDR3 length: 15 residues. Per germline, CDR1 SGHVS and CDR2 FQNEAQ. The CDR3 nucleotides read TGTGCCAGCAGCTTCCAGGGGGCGGGATATGAAAAACTGTTTTTT. Translated, it gives CASSFQGAGYEKLFF. The whole variable domain, remainder taken from reference TRBV7-8 and TRBJ1-4, is GAGVSQSPRYKVAKRGQDVALRCDPISGHVSLFWYQQALGQGPEFLTYFQNEAQLDKSGLPSDRFFAERPEGSVSTLKIQRTQQEDSAVYLCASSFQGAGYEKLFFGSGTQLSVL.

CDR3 amino acids: CASSQESSEGQPQHF. The DNA for the CDR3 is TGTGCCAGCAGCCAAGAGTCTAGTGAGGGCCAGCCCCAGCATTTT. The gene calls are TRBV4-2 and TRBJ1-5; no definite D call. Between the trimmed V and J ends, which lost 0 bases and 7 bases, there was a span of 13 bases. This CDR3 is 15 amino acids long. Germline V gene sequence: CDR1 LGHNA, CDR2 YNFKEQ.

The chain employs TRBV19 and TRBJ1-1, with 7 bases identical to TRBD1. Germline CDR1 LNHDA, CDR2 SQIVND (reference sequence). The V segment lost 3 bases and the J segment 1 base; nucleotides outside the gene matches: 14. This CDR3 is built from 18 residues. The CDR3 coding sequence is TGTGCCAGTAGTATGGGGGTTGGACAGGCCCTAGAGAACACTGAAGCTTTCTTT. This codes for CASSMGVGQALENTEAFF.

The J gene is TRBJ2-2, the V gene TRBV7-2; D is undetermined. Germline lookup yields CDR1 SGHTA and CDR2 FQGNSA. The V end lost 1 base, the J end lost 5 bases, and 14 bases lay between the germline ends. This CDR3 spans 16 amino acids. CDR3 amino acids: CASSLVGSLRTGELFF. For the CDR3, the DNA is TGTGCCAGCAGCTTAGTGGGCAGTCTGAGAACCGGGGAGCTGTTTTTT.

This clone was counted a single time. The CDR3 nucleotides are TGTGCCAGCAGGCGGGGACTCCAAGAGACCCAGTACTTC. It codes for CASRRGLQETQYF. The V gene is TRBV2, the J gene TRBJ2-5, with TRBD2 as a possible D gene (6 bases). The V end lost 6 bases, the J end lost 1 base, and 9 bases lay between the germline ends. The CDR3 has 13 residues. Germline V gene lookup returns CDR1 SNHLY and CDR2 FYNNEI.

The CDR3 spells CASSLDWAGGRYEQYF. CDR3 coding DNA: TGCGCCAGCAGCTTGGACTGGGCCGGGGGTAGGTACGAGCAGTACTTC. J is TRBJ2-7 and V is TRBV5-1; TRBD2 might be the D (6 bases). V lost 0 bases, J lost 4 bases, and 17 bases lay in between. The CDR3 runs 16 residues. Germline V gene lookup returns CDR1 SGHRS and CDR2 YFSETQ.

The chain has TRBV11-1 and TRBJ2-5, with no clear D. Germline-derived CDR1 and CDR2 are SGHAT and FQDESV (reference sequence). The CDR3 consists of 16 residues. Trimming left V 2 bases short and J 4 bases short, with 17 bases between. The CDR3 loop is CASSLPDGQRGETQYF. CDR3 coding DNA: TGTGCCAGCAGCTTACCGGATGGTCAACGAGGAGAGACCCAGTACTTC.

This chain joins TRBV29-1 and TRBJ1-2; 10 nucleotides agree with TRBD1. CDR3 length equals 14 residues. The V gene end was trimmed by 6 bases and the J gene end by 6 bases; junction bases not matched to a gene: 10. The germline gives CDR1 SQVTM, CDR2 ANQGSEA. The CDR3, as DNA: TGCAGCGTCGTTGAAGGACAGGGGGGGGATGGCTACACCTTC. Translating it yields CSVVEGQGGDGYTF. The full variable domain, completed using reference TRBV29-1 and TRBJ1-2, is SAVISQKPSRDICQRGTSLTIQCQVDSQVTMMFWYRQQPGQSLTLIATANQGSEATYESGFVIDKFPISRPNLTFSTLTVSNMSPEDSSIYLCSVVEGQGGDGYTFGSGTRLTVV.

The CDR3 DNA is TGTGCCACATGGATAGGAAGAGCGGGGTCTAGCACAGATACGCAGTATTTT. Its protein is CATWIGRAGSSTDTQYF. This rearrangement joins TRBV7-8 to TRBJ2-3; 7 bases align to TRBD2. Unmatched junction bases numbered 16, after V lost 10 bases and J lost 0 bases. Germline CDR1 is SGHVS and CDR2 is FQNEAQ. The CDR3 has 17 amino acids.

This chain connects TRBV5-1 to TRBJ1-2; TRBD1 matches at 9 bases. V gave up 3 bases and J gave up 6 bases; unmatched junction bases: 3. CDR1 and CDR2 from the germline V gene are SGHRS and YFSETQ. This CDR3 is 13 amino acids long. CDR3 region: CASSSGQGDGYTF. The CDR3 DNA reads as TGCGCCAGCAGCTCGGGACAGGGAGATGGCTACACCTTC.

About this clone itself: Other DNA variants within this sample encode the same CDR3. The rearrangement links TRBV5-1 to TRBJ1-1; maybe TRBD1 (6 bases). Germline CDR1 is SGHRS and CDR2 is YFSETQ. The V end lost 1 base, the J end lost 1 base, and 8 bases lay between the germline ends. The CDR3 loop spans 14 amino acids. CDR3 residues: CASSLWGPNTEAFF. The CDR3 nucleotides are TGCGCCAGCAGCTTGTGGGGGCCGAACACTGAAGCTTTCTTT.